This T cell receptor (beta chain) came from a study of blood T cells in healthy people across ages. With a J-beta primer mix and a sample-barcoded 5' primer, a second PCR ran 7 to 11 cycles. Each CDR3 protein is one row after TCRdb ran MiXCR on the 5' RACE reads. Here the sample spans 700,000 to 900,000 distinct CDR3 sequences, roughly 24% being singletons. V was clipped by 2 bases and J by 7 bases; unmatched bases: 8. The germline gives CDR1 MNHNY, CDR2 SVGAGI (reference sequence). This CDR3 contains 15 residues. This clonotype was picked up one time. These data were likewise used in another study, on T cells of mothers and their children.

Input material: blood. V and J are TRBV6-6 and TRBJ2-3; 8 nucleotides align to TRBD1. The sequence was obtained from a boy younger than 18 in good health. The CDR3: CASSYGTGTPNTQYF. The CDR3 DNA sequence: TGTGCCAGCAGTTACGGGACAGGTACCCCTAATACGCAGTATTTT.